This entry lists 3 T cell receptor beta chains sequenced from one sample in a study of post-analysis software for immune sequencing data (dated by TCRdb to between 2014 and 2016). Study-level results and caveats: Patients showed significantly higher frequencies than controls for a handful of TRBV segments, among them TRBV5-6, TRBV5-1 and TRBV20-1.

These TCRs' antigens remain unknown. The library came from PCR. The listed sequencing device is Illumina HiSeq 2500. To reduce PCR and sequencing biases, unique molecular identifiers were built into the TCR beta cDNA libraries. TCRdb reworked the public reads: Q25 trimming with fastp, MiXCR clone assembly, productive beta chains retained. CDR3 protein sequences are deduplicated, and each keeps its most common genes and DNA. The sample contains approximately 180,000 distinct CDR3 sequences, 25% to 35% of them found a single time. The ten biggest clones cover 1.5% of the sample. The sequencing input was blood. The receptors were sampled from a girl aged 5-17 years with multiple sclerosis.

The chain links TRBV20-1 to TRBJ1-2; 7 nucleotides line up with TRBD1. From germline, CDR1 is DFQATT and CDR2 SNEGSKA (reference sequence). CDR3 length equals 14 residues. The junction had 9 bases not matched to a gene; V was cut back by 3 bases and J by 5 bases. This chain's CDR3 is CSARATGVGYGYTF. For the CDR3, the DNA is TGCAGTGCTAGGGCTACAGGGGTTGGGTATGGCTACACCTTC.

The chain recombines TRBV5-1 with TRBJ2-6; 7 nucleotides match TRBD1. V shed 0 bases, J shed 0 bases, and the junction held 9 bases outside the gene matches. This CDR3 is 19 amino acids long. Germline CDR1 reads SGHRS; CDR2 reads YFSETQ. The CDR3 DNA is TGCGCCAGCAGCTTGGCCCGGGACAGCGATAGCTCTGGGGCCAACGTCCTGACTTTC. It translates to CASSLARDSDSSGANVLTF.

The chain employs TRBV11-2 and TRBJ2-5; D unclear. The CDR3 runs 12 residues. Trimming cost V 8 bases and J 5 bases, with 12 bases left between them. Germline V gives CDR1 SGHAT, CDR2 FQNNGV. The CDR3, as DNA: TGTGCCAGCTATGGCATCGGGGAGACCCAGTACTTC. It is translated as CASYGIGETQYF.